The entry below gives a single T cell receptor (beta chain) sequence along with its context. This sample is part of a study of cytomegalovirus exposure and HLA in healthy donors. The PCR ran on 60 Vbeta and 13 Jbeta primers. Produced via immunoSEQ multiplex PCR; TCRdb's table is partial and in-frame only. The table lists 130,000 to 150,000 clones, 75% to 80% of them singletons. The V and J ends lost 2 bases and 8 bases respectively, with 7 bases between them. The CDR3 runs to 12 residues. Per germline, CDR1 MDHEN and CDR2 SYDVKM. This sequence joins TRBV28 and TRBJ2-1; D may be TRBD1 (6 bases). This sequence originates from a woman under 30 in good health and CMV-seropositive. Sequences were obtained from PBMCs. Written as DNA, the CDR3 is TGTGCCAGCAGTTTACCAGGGGATGAGCAGTTCTTC. Protein sequence: CASSLPGDEQFF.